The clone carrying this T cell receptor beta chain was detected a few times. Its antigen is still unknown. The CDR3 length is 11 residues. V dropped 3 bases and J dropped 5 bases, with 4 bases sitting between them. Germline V gene sequence: CDR1 MDHEN, CDR2 SYDVKM. This entry comes from a study of STAT3 mutations in large granular lymphocyte leukemia. Looking at the study overall: 40% of treated T-LGLL patients showed hematologic response to immunosuppression. General study findings and limits: Sampling intervals varied between patients and samples. In T-cell large granular lymphocyte leukemia, about half of patients showed multiple immunodominant subclonotypes.

The protocol was immunoSEQ multiplex PCR, while the TCRdb copy is restricted to in-frame clones and leaves out a portion. This table holds fewer than 250 clones, 40% found once. The clonotype was recovered from a man aged 55-75 years with T-cell large granular lymphocyte leukemia. Some clones in this sample may be carry-over from other donors' samples. The V gene is TRBV28, the J gene TRBJ2-5; D is ambiguous. Sample: peripheral blood mononuclear cells. The DNA of the CDR3 is TGTGCCAGCAGTTTCAGGGAGACCCAGTACTTC. It codes for CASSFRETQYF.